This TCR beta chain was captured by sequencing in a study of shared clonotypes between healthy human individuals. Germline V gives CDR1 MNHEY, CDR2 SVGAGI. V lost 6 bases to trimming and J lost 3 bases, with 15 bases between them. The length of the CDR3 is 15 residues. The donor population consisted of healthy HIV-negative adults with no recent acute infections or vaccinations. The repertoire was sequenced with immunoSEQ multiplex PCR; TCRdb's copy has only in-frame clones and lacks some. Of roughly 2,300,000 clones in the sample, around 92% were seen once. On this clone itself: What it binds is unknown.

Whole-study results and caveats: Sequencing of the sorted subsets was shown by rarefaction to be incomplete despite large depth. Depth of sequencing was expected to influence donor clonotype sharing.

The receptor comes from a man younger than 30 in good health. Some clones in this sample may be carry-over from other donors' samples. This chain links TRBV6-5 with TRBJ1-5; D possibly corresponds to TRBD1 (5 bases). Sample: naive CD4+ T cells from PBMCs. Subset noted: CD45RA+ positively selected. In DNA, the CDR3 is TGTGCCAGCAGATCCCGGGGCGGTAACAATCAGCCCCAGCATTTT. This gives the protein CASRSRGGNNQPQHF.